The table lists the clone carrying this TCR beta chain with a few counts. Each cDNA got a UMI-containing oligo ligated at its 3' end. First-round PCR used 3 to 4 cycles and beta primers RC1.1 and RC1.2 covering TRBC1 and TRBC2. TCRdb independently ran MiXCR on the UMI-ligation and nested PCR reads; one entry per CDR3 protein. The data show some 50,000 distinct CDR3 sequences, 11% seen once. This record comes from a study of quantifying T cell responses using KT2 cells. Turning to the study itself: RNA was reverse transcribed with TCR alpha and beta constant-region primers. A predetermined fluorescence threshold ended the second PCR, run as a qPCR.

J was trimmed by 3 bases and V by 6 bases; bases with no gene match: 14. The length of the CDR3 is 18 residues. CDR1 and CDR2 from the germline V gene are MNHEY and SMNVEV (reference sequence). The J gene is TRBJ2-3, the V gene TRBV27, with 11 positions matching TRBD2. This TCR came from a human donor. Sample: PBMCs spiked with cells of the T cell clone KT2. DNA of the CDR3: TGTGCCAGCAGACCTAGGGGGCCTAGCGGGAGGAGGACAGATACGCAGTATTTT. Its translation is CASRPRGPSGRRTDTQYF.